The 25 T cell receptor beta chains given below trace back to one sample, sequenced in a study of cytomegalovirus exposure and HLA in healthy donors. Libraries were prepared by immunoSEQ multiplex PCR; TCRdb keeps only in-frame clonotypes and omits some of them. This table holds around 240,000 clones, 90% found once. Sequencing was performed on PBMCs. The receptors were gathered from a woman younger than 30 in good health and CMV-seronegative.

This CDR3 reads CASSLAASGIYNEQFF. The CDR3 DNA sequence: TGCGCCAGCAGCTTGGCGGCTAGCGGCATCTACAATGAGCAGTTCTTC. V and J are TRBV5-1 and TRBJ2-1, with TRBD2 matching over 7 bases. Germline-derived CDR1 and CDR2 are SGHRS and YFSETQ. J gave up 3 bases and V 0 bases, and 6 bases lay outside the gene matches. The CDR3 extends over 16 amino acids.

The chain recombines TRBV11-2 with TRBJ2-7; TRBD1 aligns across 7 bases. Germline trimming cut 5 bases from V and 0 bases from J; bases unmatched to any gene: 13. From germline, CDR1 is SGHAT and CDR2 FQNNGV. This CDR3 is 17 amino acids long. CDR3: CASSPGDWDSYSYEQYV. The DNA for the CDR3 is TGTGCCAGCAGCCCCGGCGACTGGGACAGCTACTCCTACGAGCAGTACGTC.

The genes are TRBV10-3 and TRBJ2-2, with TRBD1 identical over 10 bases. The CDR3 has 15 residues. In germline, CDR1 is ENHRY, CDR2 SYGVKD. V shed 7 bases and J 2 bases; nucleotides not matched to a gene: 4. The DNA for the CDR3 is TGTGCCATCAAGGGACAGGGGTCAAACACCGGGGAGCTGTTTTTT. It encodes CAIKGQGSNTGELFF.

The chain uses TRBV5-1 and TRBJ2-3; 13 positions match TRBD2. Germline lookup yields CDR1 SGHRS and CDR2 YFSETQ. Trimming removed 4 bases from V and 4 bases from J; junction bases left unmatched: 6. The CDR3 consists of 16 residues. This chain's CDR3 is CASSVTSGGAPDTQYF. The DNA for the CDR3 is TGCGCCAGCAGCGTTACTAGCGGGGGGGCCCCAGATACGCAGTATTTT.

The CDR3 loop is CASSLGTVKPQHF. Here the CDR3 DNA reads TGTGCCAGCAGCTTAGGTACGGTTAAGCCCCAGCATTTT. This chain joins TRBV7-9 and TRBJ1-5; D not resolved. The CDR3 length is 13 residues. Germline values: CDR1 SEHNR, CDR2 FQNEAQ (reference sequence). The ends were cut back, 1 base at V and 8 bases at J, with 9 bases in the middle.

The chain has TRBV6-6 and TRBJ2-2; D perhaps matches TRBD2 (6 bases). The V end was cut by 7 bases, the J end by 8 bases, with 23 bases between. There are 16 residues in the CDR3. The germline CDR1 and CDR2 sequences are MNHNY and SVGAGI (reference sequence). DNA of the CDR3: TGTGCCAGCAAAGAGGGTGTCGGCGGGACGAAGGGGGAGCTGTTTTTT. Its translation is CASKEGVGGTKGELFF.

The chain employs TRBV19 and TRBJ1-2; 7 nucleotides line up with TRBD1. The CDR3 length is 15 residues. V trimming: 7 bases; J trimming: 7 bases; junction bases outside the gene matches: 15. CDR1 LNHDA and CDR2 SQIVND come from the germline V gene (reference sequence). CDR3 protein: CASTPGQIITGGYTF. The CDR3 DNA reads TGTGCCAGTACCCCGGGACAGATAATAACAGGTGGCTACACCTTC.

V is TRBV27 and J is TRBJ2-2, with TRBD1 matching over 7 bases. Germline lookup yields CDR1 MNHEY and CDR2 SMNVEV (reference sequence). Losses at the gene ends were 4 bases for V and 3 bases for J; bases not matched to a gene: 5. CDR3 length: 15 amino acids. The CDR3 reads CASSWGQLDTGELFF. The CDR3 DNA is TGTGCCAGCAGTTGGGGACAGCTAGACACCGGGGAGCTGTTTTTT.

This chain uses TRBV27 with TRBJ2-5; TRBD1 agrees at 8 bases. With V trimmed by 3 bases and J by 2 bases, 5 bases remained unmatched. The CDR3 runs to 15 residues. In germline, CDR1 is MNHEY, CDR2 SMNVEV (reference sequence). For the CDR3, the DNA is TGTGCCAGCAGTTTTCAGGGGGCGAGGCAAGAGACCCAGTACTTC. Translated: CASSFQGARQETQYF.

The CDR3 region has the DNA TGCAGCGTTGTGGCGGAACAGGACGCTCGACAGGGGTTAGCTAACTATGGCTACACCTTC. It is translated as CSVVAEQDARQGLANYGYTF. The chain links TRBV29-1 to TRBJ1-2, with 8 nucleotides matching TRBD1. Germline CDR1 SQVTM, CDR2 ANQGSEA. The CDR3 consists of 20 residues. V shed 4 bases and J 0 bases; nucleotides not matched to a gene: 22.

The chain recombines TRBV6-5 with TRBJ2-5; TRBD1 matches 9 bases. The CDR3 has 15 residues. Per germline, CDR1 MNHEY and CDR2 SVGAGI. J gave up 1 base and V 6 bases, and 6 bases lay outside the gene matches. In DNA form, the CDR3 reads TGTGCCAGCAGAACCGGGACAGGGTCCCAAGAGACCCAGTACTTC. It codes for CASRTGTGSQETQYF.

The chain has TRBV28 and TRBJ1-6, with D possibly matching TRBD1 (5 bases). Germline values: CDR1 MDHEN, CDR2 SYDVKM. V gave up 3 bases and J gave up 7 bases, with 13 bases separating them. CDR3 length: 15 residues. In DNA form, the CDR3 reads TGTGCCAGCAGTTTTACCGGGGGGACCAATTCACCCCTCCACTTT. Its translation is CASSFTGGTNSPLHF.

CDR3 DNA: TGTGCCAGCAGTTTAAGGACAAGCGGGGCGAACTATGGCTACACCTTC. It codes for CASSLRTSGANYGYTF. J is TRBJ1-2 and V is TRBV27, with TRBD1 as a possible D gene (5 bases). Germline V CDR1 and CDR2: MNHEY, SMNVEV (reference sequence). The CDR3 sequence is 16 residues long. Trimming took off 2 bases at V and 2 bases at J, with 15 bases between the two ends.

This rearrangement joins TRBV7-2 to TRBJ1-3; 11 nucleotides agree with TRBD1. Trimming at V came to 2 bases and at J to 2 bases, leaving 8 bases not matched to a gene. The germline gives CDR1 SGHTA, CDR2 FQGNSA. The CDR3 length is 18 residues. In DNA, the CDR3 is TGTGCCAGCAGCTTATATGGGTCGGACAGGGGGCCTGGAAACACCATATATTTT. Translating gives CASSLYGSDRGPGNTIYF.

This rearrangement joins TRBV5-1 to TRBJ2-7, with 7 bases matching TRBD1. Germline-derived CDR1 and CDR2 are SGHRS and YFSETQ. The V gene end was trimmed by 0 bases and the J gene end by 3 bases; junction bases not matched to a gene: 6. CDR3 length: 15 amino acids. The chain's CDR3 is CASSLGWDSNYEQYF. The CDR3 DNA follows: TGCGCCAGCAGCTTGGGATGGGACAGTAACTACGAGCAGTACTTC.

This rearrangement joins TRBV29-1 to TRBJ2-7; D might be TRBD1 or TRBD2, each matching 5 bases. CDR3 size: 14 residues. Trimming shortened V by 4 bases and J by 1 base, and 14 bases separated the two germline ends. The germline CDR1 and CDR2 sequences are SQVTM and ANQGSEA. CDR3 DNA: TGCAGCGTTGGAGAGGGTAGGGGATCCTACGAGCAGTACTTC. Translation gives CSVGEGRGSYEQYF.

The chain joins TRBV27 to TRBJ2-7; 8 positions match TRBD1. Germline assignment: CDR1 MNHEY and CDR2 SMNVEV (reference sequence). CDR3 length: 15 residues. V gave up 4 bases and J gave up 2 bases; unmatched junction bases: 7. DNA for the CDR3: TGTGCCAGCAGTTGGACCCGACAGGGGCCCTACGAGCAGTACTTC. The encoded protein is CASSWTRQGPYEQYF.

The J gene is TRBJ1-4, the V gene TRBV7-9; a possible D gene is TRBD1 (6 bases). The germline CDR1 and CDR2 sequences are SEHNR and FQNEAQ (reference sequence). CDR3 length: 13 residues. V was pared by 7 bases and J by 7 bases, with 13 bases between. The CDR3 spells CASKAGVFEKLFF. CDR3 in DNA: TGTGCCAGCAAGGCAGGGGTATTTGAAAAACTGTTTTTT. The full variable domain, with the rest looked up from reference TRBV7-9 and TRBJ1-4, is DTGVSQNPRHKITKRGQNVTFRCDPISEHNRLYWYRQTLGQGPEFLTYFQNEAQLEKSRLLSDRFSAERPKGSFSTLEIQRTEQGDSAMYLCASKAGVFEKLFFGSGTQLSVL.

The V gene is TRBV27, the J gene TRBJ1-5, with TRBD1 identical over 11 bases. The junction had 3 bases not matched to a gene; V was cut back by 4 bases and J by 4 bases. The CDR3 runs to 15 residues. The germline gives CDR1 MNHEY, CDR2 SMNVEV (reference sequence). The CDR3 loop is CASSWTGGWNQPQHF. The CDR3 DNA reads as TGTGCCAGCAGTTGGACAGGGGGCTGGAATCAGCCCCAGCATTTT.

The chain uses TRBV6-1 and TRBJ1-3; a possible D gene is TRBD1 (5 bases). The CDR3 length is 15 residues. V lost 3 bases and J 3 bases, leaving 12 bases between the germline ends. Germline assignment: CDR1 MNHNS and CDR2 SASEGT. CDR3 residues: CASSEGGGSGNTIYF. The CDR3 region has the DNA TGTGCCAGCAGTGAGGGGGGAGGGAGTGGAAACACCATATATTTT.

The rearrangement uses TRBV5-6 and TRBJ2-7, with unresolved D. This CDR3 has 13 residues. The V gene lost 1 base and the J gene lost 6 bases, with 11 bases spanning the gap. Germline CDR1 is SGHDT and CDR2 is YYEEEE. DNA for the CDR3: TGTGCCAGCAGCTTGTTTTCTCCCAGCGAGCAGTACGTC. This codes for CASSLFSPSEQYV.

CDR3 loop: CASSLVGQSAYEQYF. DNA for the CDR3: TGTGCCAGCAGCTTAGTTGGGCAATCTGCCTACGAGCAGTACTTC. The chain joins TRBV7-9 to TRBJ2-7, with no clear D. V lost 1 base and J 2 bases, leaving 12 bases between the germline ends. In germline, CDR1 is SEHNR, CDR2 FQNEAQ (reference sequence). This CDR3 contains 15 residues.

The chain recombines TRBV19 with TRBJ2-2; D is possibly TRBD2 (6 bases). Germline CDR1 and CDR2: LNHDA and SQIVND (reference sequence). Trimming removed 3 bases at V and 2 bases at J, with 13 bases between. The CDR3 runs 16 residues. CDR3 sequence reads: CASSIGETSNTGELFF. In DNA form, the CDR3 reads TGTGCCAGTAGTATTGGTGAGACTAGTAACACCGGGGAGCTGTTTTTT.

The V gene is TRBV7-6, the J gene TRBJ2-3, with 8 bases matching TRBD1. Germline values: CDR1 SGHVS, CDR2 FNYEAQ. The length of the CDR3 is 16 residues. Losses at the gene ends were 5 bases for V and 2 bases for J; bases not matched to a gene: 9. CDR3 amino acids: CASSPGQGPNTDTQYF. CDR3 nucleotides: TGTGCCAGCAGCCCCGGACAGGGACCGAACACAGATACGCAGTATTTT.

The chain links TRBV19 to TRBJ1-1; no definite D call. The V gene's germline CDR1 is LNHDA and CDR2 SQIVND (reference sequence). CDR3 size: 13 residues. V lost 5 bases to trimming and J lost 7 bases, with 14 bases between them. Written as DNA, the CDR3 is TGTGCCAGTAGTTCAAGTCCGGGGATTGAAGCTTTCTTT. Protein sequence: CASSSSPGIEAFF.